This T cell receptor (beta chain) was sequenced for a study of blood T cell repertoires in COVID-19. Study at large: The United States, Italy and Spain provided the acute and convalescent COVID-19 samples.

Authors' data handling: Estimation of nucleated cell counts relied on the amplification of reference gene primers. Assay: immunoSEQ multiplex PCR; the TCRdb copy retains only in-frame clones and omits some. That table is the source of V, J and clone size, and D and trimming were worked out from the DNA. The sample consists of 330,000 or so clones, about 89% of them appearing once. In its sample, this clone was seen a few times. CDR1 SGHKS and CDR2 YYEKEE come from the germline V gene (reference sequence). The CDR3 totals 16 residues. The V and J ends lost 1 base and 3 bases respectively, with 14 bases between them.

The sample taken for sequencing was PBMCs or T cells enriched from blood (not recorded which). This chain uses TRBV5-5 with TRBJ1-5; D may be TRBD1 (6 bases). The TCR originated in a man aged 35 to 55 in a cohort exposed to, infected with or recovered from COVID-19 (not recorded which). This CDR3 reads CASSLTGGPNNQPQHF. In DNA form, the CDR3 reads TGTGCCAGCAGCTTGACGGGGGGCCCTAACAATCAGCCCCAGCATTTT.